What follows describes a single T cell receptor (beta chain). The data were obtained in a study of blood T cell repertoires in COVID-19. In the study overall: The origin of the acute and convalescent COVID-19 samples was the United States, Italy and Spain.

Germline lookup yields CDR1 LNHDA and CDR2 SQIVND (reference sequence). V lost 10 bases and J 7 bases, leaving 17 bases between the germline ends. The CDR3 has 13 amino acids. Original data processing: Estimated nucleated cell counts came from reference gene primer amplification. Data came from immunoSEQ multiplex PCR; TCRdb stores just in-frame clones and leaves some out. The V and J calls and clone size were taken over from that table, and D and trimming were inferred from the DNA. The table shows over 100,000 clones, with approximately 87% occurring only once. This chain uses TRBV19 with TRBJ1-5; D not certain. Material for sequencing was peripheral blood. The clonotype was recovered from a woman in her 50s with acute or convalescent COVID-19. CDR3 region: CATRANRGQPQHF. DNA for the CDR3: TGTGCCACCCGAGCCAACCGAGGGCAGCCCCAGCATTTT. The full variable domain, with the rest looked up from reference TRBV19 and TRBJ1-5, is DGGITQSPKYLFRKEGQNVTLSCEQNLNHDAMYWYRQDPGQGLRLIYYSQIVNDFQKGDIAEGYSVSREKKESFPLTVTSAQKNPTAFYLCATRANRGQPQHFGDGTRLSIL.